This T cell receptor beta chain was captured in a study of blood T cell repertoires in COVID-19 (dated by TCRdb to 2019 to 2021). Notes on the research overall: The collaborator samples originated in the United States, Italy and Spain and spanned the acute and convalescent phases of COVID-19. Nearly every sample came with metadata listing a de-identified subject ID, COVID-19 status, age in years and sex. The prospective study material was composed of cDNA or gDNA derived from T cells, B-cell-depleted T cells, or PBMCs. A freely available public database, intended as a resource for researchers studying the immune response to SARS-CoV-2, is where the repertoires were released. The dataset comprised deeply sampled blood TCRbeta repertoires from subjects exposed to, actively infected with, or recovered from COVID-19. The samples were drawn from the first 160 participants of the ongoing ImmuneRACE study and from 1,254 subjects provided by 6 global collaborators. Where available, HLA class I and class II types were obtained from metadata supplied by the sample provider rather than from assay-based typing. What the work shows at the level of the full study, not this receptor alone: The quantity of clinical and demographic metadata differed by source and by participant and was supplied without curation.

V loses 1 base at its end and J loses 0 bases; junction bases beyond the gene matches: 5. CDR1 SGHAT and CDR2 FQNNGV are derived from the germline V gene. There are 16 amino acids in the CDR3, from cysteine to phenylalanine inclusive. CDR3 DNA is the only sequence kept; it has 48 bases, read in frame from the first base. This clone was seen just once. The antigen it recognizes is unknown. Within one base of it there is no much larger clone, and no base qualities were kept. The immunoSEQ Assay, a bias-controlled multiplex PCR, was used to amplify TCRbeta CDR3 regions from genomic DNA. Turning to the authors' computational methods: The number of nucleated cells in each sample was estimated from the amplification of reference gene primers within the assay. To quantify the absolute abundance of each unique TCRbeta CDR3 rearrangement, sequence reads were collapsed and filtered. For each sample, productive Simpson clonality was calculated by taking the square root of Simpson's diversity index across productive rearrangements. The table comes from immuneACCESS by way of TCRdb, which keeps in-frame sequences with V and J called. Part of the clones is missing from these tables; in studies checked, under half for an unresolved V gene and the rest for unknown reasons. D and trimming were read from the DNA, whereas the V and J calls and clone size are those reported in that table. Within this sample are approximately 250,000 clones, with 75% to 85% of them counted one time only. About 1.5% of the sample is in the top ten clones.

Another Seattle source contributed samples from volunteer blood donors who had recovered from COVID-19. Each collaborating institution followed its own protocols to collect whole blood in K2EDTA tubes. For TCRbeta analysis, collaborator samples were shipped as frozen whole blood, as isolated PBMCs, or as DNA extracted from either sample type. This receptor was identified in a woman aged 40 to 55 who had recovered from COVID-19. The sample consisted of peripheral blood. The chain uses TRBV11-2 and TRBJ2-5, with 7 bases aligning to TRBD1. The CDR3 is CASSLVPGQYQETQYF. The nucleotide sequence reads as follows: TGTGCCAGCAGCTTAGTGCCGGGACAGTACCAAGAGACCCAGTACTTC. Beyond the CDR3, the reference TRBV11-2 and TRBJ2-5 genes provide the residues; the full variable domain reads: EAGVAQSPRYKIIEKRQSVAFWCNPISGHATLYWYQQILGQGPKLLIQFQNNGVVDDSQLPKDRFSAERLKGVDSTLKIQPAKLEDSAVYLCASSLVPGQYQETQYFGPGTRLLVL.